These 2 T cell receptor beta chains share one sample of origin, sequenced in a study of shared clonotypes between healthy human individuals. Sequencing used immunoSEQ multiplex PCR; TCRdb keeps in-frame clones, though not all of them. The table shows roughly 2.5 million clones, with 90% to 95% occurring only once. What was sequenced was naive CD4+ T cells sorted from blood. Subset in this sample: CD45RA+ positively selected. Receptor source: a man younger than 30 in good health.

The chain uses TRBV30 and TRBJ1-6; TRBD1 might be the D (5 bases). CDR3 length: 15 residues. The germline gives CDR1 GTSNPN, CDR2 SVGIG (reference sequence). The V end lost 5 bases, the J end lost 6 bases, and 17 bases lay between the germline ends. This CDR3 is CAWGSQGAGNSPLHF. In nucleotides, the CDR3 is TGTGCCTGGGGAAGCCAAGGGGCCGGTAATTCACCCCTCCACTTT. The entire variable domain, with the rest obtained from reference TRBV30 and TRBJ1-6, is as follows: SQTIHQWPATLVQPVGSPLSLECTVEGTSNPNLYWYRQAAGRGLQLLFYSVGIGQISSEVPQNLSASRPQDRQFILSSKKLLLSDSGFYLCAWGSQGAGNSPLHFGNGTRLTVT.

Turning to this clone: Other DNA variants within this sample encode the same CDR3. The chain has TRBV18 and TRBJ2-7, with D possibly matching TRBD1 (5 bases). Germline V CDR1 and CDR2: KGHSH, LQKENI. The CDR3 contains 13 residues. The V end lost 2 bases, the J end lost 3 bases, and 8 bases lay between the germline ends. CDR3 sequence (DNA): TGTGCCAGCTCACCAGGCAGGGACTACGAGCAGTACTTC. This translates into CASSPGRDYEQYF.